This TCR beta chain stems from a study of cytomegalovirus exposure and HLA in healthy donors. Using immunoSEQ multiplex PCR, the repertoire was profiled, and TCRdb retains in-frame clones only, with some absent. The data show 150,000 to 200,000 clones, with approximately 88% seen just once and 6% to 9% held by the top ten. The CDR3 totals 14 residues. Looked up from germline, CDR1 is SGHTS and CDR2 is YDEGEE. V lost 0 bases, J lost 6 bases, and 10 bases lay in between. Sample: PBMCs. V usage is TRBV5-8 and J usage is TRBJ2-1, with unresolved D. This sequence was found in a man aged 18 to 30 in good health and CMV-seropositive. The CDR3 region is CASSLGWVANEQFF. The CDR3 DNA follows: TGTGCCAGCAGCTTGGGGTGGGTAGCCAATGAGCAGTTCTTC.